What follows are 16 T cell receptor beta chains derived from one specimen sequenced in a study of post-analysis software for immune sequencing data. Study results and limitations: Controls had lower frequencies than patients of about 5 TRBV segments, which included TRBV5-6, TRBV5-1 and TRBV20-1.

TCR beta cDNA libraries had unique molecular identifiers. TCRdb fed the PCR reads into MiXCR, producing one record per CDR3 protein. This sample carries approximately 770,000 distinct CDR3 sequences, approximately 44% of them seen once, and the ten largest clones take roughly 5.2%. These receptors' antigens are unknown. Specimen: blood. The receptors were gathered from a girl between 10 and 17 years old with multiple sclerosis.

The J gene is TRBJ2-2, the V gene TRBV29-1; D not certain. Trimming shortened V by 0 bases and J by 5 bases, and 19 bases separated the two germline ends. This CDR3 spans 17 amino acids. Germline-derived CDR1 and CDR2 are SQVTM and ANQGSEA. The CDR3 here is CSVEEQTGRQDTGELFF. The CDR3 DNA sequence: TGCAGCGTTGAAGAACAAACCGGCCGGCAGGATACCGGGGAGCTGTTTTTT.

V gene TRBV12-3 or TRBV12-4 combines with J gene TRBJ2-7; 14 positions match TRBD2. This CDR3 contains 16 residues. V gave up 4 bases and J gave up 10 bases; unmatched junction bases: 12. CDR3 bases: TGTGCCAGCAGTTCTCCGGAGACTAGCGGGAGGGTGAATCAGTACTTC. Its protein is CASSSPETSGRVNQYF.

The chain uses TRBV11-2 and TRBJ2-3; D gene uncertain. The V gene's germline CDR1 is SGHAT and CDR2 FQNNGV. This CDR3 is built from 14 residues. V lost 4 bases and J lost 2, with 10 bases in between. This CDR3 reads CASSSLSFTDTQYF. CDR3 bases: TGTGCCAGCAGCTCCCTCAGCTTCACAGATACGCAGTATTTT. Combining the CDR3 with reference TRBV11-2 and TRBJ2-3 gives the whole variable domain EAGVAQSPRYKIIEKRQSVAFWCNPISGHATLYWYQQILGQGPKLLIQFQNNGVVDDSQLPKDRFSAERLKGVDSTLKIQPAKLEDSAVYLCASSSLSFTDTQYFGPGTRLTVL.

The chain couples TRBV28 to TRBJ2-3, with unresolved D. The germline V and J ends were trimmed by 6 bases and 4 bases, with 14 bases remaining between them. Germline CDR1 and CDR2: MDHEN and SYDVKM. The CDR3 is 14 residues long. The CDR3 sequence is CASRRLLRADTQYF. The CDR3 DNA reads as TGTGCCAGCAGGAGACTGCTTCGAGCAGATACGCAGTATTTT.

This clonotype came up a few times. The gene calls are TRBV27 and TRBJ2-3; no reliable D call. The CDR3 extends over 15 amino acids. Trimming removed 1 base at V and 1 base at J, with 9 bases between. Germline CDR1 is MNHEY and CDR2 is SMNVEV (reference sequence). The CDR3, as DNA: TGTGCCAGCAGTTTATTCGTAGGTCGCACAGATACGCAGTATTTT. Residues: CASSLFVGRTDTQYF.

The J gene is TRBJ2-5, the V gene TRBV29-1; D may be TRBD1 (5 bases). V was trimmed by 6 bases and J by 1 base, leaving 18 bases between them. Germline values: CDR1 SQVTM, CDR2 ANQGSEA. This CDR3 has 15 amino acids. The DNA of the CDR3 is TGCAGCGTCCCGCCACCTAGGGGCCCCCAAGAGACCCAGTACTTC. It encodes CSVPPPRGPQETQYF. The whole variable domain, remainder taken from reference TRBV29-1 and TRBJ2-5, is SAVISQKPSRDICQRGTSLTIQCQVDSQVTMMFWYRQQPGQSLTLIATANQGSEATYESGFVIDKFPISRPNLTFSTLTVSNMSPEDSSIYLCSVPPPRGPQETQYFGPGTRLLVL.

The chain joins TRBV4-1 to TRBJ1-1; no reliable D call. The germline V gene encodes CDR1 MGHRA and CDR2 YSYEKL. Deletions cut 4 bases from V and 0 bases from J, with 15 bases between. CDR3 length: 16 amino acids. Here the CDR3 DNA reads TGCGCCAGCAGCCGCCTTCCCCCAAGAGTGAACACTGAAGCTTTCTTT. Encoded protein: CASSRLPPRVNTEAFF.

This chain links TRBV7-8 with TRBJ2-3, with 8 bases fitting TRBD2. Germline V gene lookup returns CDR1 SGHVS and CDR2 FQNEAQ. This CDR3 is 16 amino acids long. J gave up 0 bases and V 4 bases, and 6 bases lay outside the gene matches. DNA for the CDR3: TGTGCCAGCAGCTCAGTAGCGGGGACTAGCACAGATACGCAGTATTTT. It translates to CASSSVAGTSTDTQYF.

This clonotype was seen only a few times. The chain joins TRBV20-1 to TRBJ1-2; D may be TRBD1 (5 bases). CDR3 length: 13 residues. Trimming shortened V by 1 base and J by 5 bases, and 11 bases separated the two germline ends. CDR1 DFQATT and CDR2 SNEGSKA come from the germline V gene (reference sequence). The CDR3 nucleotides are TGCAGTGCTAGAGCCCGGGACGCGTATGGCTACACCTTC. This translates into CSARARDAYGYTF.

A few counts support this clonotype. The chain joins TRBV6-6 to TRBJ2-5, with TRBD2 as a possible D gene (5 bases). The CDR3 totals 12 residues. CDR1 is MNHNY, CDR2 SVGAGI, per germline (reference sequence). Trimming stripped 5 bases from V and 10 bases from J, with 14 bases between. This chain's CDR3 is CASSRAGIGQYF. The CDR3 DNA follows: TGTGCCAGCAGTCGGGCCGGGATCGGCCAGTACTTC.

V and J are TRBV29-1 and TRBJ1-1, with 7 bases aligning to TRBD1. This CDR3 comprises 13 residues. The germline CDR1 and CDR2 sequences are SQVTM and ANQGSEA. J gave up 6 bases and V 2 bases, and 6 bases lay outside the gene matches. CDR3 sequence reads: CSVETGQKAEAFF. The CDR3, as DNA: TGCAGCGTTGAAACGGGACAGAAAGCTGAAGCTTTCTTT.

The rearrangement uses TRBV15 and TRBJ2-5, with 8 bases that match TRBD1. The assigned J gene may be wrong: the sequence end matches TRBJ2-7 better. Per the germline V gene, CDR1 is LNHNV and CDR2 is YYDKDF (reference sequence). The CDR3 is 17 residues long. CDR3 nucleotide sequence: TGTGCCACCAGCAGAGATCACAGGGGGTTTCCCTCCTACGAGCAGTACTTC. Encoded protein: CATSRDHRGFPSYEQYF.

This chain uses TRBV20-1 with TRBJ2-7, with 7 bases fitting TRBD1. The J call could be wrong; TRBJ2-5 is a better fit for the DNA end. The CDR3 extends over 16 amino acids. Germline V CDR1 and CDR2: DFQATT, SNEGSKA (reference sequence). As DNA, the CDR3 is TGCAGTGCTAGAGATGGGGACACAGGGGAGAGGGAGACCCAGTACTTC. This gives the protein CSARDGDTGERETQYF.

V usage is TRBV4-2 and J usage is TRBJ2-5; 11 bases are shared with TRBD2. This CDR3 contains 18 residues. After removal of 0 bases from V and 1 base from J, the junction contained 7 bases not matched to a gene. Germline values: CDR1 LGHNA, CDR2 YNFKEQ. CDR3 DNA: TGTGCCAGCAGCCAAGATCCCCCGACTAGCGGGGCCCAAGAGACCCAGTACTTC. Its translation is CASSQDPPTSGAQETQYF.

In its sample, this clonotype was seen a few times. V and J are TRBV11-1 and TRBJ2-7, with a possible D match to TRBD2 (6 bases). Germline V gene data show CDR1 as SGHAT and CDR2 as FQDESV (reference sequence). The V and J ends lost 5 bases and 3 bases respectively, with 14 bases between them. The CDR3 is 14 amino acids. The CDR3 protein is CASSRRGGHYEQYF. The CDR3 nucleotides read TGTGCCAGCAGCCGGAGGGGAGGTCACTACGAGCAGTACTTC.

This chain uses TRBV4-2 with TRBJ2-3, with D unresolved. V dropped 4 bases and J dropped 6 bases, with 17 bases sitting between them. Germline CDR1 reads LGHNA; CDR2 reads YNFKEQ. The CDR3 is made up of 15 amino acids. DNA for the CDR3: TGTGCCAGCAGCCCGAGACCCCAGGCATTGGATACGCAGTATTTT. It specifies CASSPRPQALDTQYF.